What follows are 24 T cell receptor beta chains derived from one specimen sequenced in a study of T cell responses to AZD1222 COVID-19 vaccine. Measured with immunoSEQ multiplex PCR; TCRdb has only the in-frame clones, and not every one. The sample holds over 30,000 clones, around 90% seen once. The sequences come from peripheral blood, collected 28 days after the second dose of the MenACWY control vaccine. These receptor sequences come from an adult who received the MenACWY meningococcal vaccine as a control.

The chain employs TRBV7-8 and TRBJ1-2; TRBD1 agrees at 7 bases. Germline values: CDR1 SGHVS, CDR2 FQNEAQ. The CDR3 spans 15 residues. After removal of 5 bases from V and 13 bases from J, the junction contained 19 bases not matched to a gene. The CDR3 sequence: CASSHPLRGPKQVTF. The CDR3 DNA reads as TGTGCCAGCAGCCACCCGTTGAGGGGGCCCAAGCAGGTCACCTTC.

CDR3 DNA sequence: TGTGCCAGCTCACCGGGGGAGCGGGGCTACACCTTC. Its translation is CASSPGERGYTF. The chain employs TRBV18 and TRBJ1-2, with D perhaps TRBD1 (5 bases). Trimming took 3 bases from V and 8 from J, leaving 10 bases between them. From germline, CDR1 is KGHSH and CDR2 LQKENI. The length of the CDR3 is 12 residues.

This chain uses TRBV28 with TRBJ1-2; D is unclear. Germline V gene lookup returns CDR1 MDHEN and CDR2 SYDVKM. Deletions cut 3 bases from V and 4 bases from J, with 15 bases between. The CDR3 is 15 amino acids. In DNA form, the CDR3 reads TGTGCCAGCAGTTTCCTTCAAGGGATGTCCTATGGCTACACCTTC. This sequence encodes CASSFLQGMSYGYTF.

The CDR3 bases are TGTGCCAGCAGTGAATACGGGGGGACTAATGAAAAACTGTTTTTT. Its protein product is CASSEYGGTNEKLFF. The gene calls are TRBV25-1 and TRBJ1-4; a weak D match, TRBD1 (5 bases). Germline assignment: CDR1 MGHDK and CDR2 SYGVNS. CDR3 length: 15 amino acids. The V gene lost 0 bases and the J gene lost 2 bases, with 7 bases spanning the gap.

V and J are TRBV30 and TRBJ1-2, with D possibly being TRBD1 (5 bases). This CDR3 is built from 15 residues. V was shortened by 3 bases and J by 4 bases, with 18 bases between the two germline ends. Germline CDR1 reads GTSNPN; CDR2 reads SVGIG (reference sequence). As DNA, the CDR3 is TGTGCCTGGAGGCCAGACAGATCGAGTTCCTATGGCTACACCTTC. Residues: CAWRPDRSSSYGYTF.

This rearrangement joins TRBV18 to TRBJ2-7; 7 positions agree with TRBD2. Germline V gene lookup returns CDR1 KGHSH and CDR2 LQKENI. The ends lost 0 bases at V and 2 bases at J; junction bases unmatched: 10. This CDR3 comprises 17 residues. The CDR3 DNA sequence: TGTGCCAGCTCACCACCGTTAGAGCGGGATCTCACCTACGAGCAGTACTTC. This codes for CASSPPLERDLTYEQYF.

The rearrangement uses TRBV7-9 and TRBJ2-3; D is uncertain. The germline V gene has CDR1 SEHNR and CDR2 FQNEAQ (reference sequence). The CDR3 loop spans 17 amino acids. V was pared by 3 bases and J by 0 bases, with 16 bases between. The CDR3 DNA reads TGTGCCAGCAGCTTCCCCCTCGAGGAAATTAGCACAGATACGCAGTATTTT. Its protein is CASSFPLEEISTDTQYF. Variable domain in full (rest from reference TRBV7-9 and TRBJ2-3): DTGVSQNPRHKITKRGQNVTFRCDPISEHNRLYWYRQTLGQGPEFLTYFQNEAQLEKSRLLSDRFSAERPKGSFSTLEIQRTEQGDSAMYLCASSFPLEEISTDTQYFGPGTRLTVL.

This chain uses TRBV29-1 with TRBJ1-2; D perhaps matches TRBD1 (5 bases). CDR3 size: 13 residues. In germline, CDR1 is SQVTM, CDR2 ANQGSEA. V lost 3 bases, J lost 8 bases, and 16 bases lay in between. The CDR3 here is CSVEDLKKGGYTF. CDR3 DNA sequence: TGCAGCGTTGAGGACTTGAAGAAGGGGGGCTACACCTTC.

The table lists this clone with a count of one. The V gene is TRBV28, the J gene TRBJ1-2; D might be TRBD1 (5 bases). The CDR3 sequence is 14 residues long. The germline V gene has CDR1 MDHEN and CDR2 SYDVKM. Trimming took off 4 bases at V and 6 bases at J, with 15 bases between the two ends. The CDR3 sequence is CASSYSGRVHGYTF. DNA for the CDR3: TGTGCCAGCAGTTACTCAGGGAGGGTCCATGGCTACACCTTC.

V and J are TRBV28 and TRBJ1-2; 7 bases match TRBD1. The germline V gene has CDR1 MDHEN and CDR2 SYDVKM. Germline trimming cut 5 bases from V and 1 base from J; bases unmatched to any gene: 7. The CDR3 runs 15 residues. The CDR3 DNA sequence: TGTGCCAGCAGTCCCCGCGACAGGGATAACTATGGCTACACCTTC. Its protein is CASSPRDRDNYGYTF.

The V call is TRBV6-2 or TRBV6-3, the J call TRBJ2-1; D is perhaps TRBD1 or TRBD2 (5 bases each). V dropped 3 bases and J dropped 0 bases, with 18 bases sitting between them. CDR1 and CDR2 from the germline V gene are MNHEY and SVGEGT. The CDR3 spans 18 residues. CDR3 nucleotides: TGTGCCAGCAGTTATAGGCGTGGGGGAAGGAGCTCCTACAATGAGCAGTTCTTC. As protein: CASSYRRGGRSSYNEQFF.

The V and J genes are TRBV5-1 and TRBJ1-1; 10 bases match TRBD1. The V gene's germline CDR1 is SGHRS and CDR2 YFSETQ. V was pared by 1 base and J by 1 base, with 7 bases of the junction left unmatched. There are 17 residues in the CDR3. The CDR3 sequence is CASSLIGTGASNTEAFF. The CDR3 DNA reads TGCGCCAGCAGCTTGATCGGGACAGGGGCGTCGAACACTGAAGCTTTCTTT.

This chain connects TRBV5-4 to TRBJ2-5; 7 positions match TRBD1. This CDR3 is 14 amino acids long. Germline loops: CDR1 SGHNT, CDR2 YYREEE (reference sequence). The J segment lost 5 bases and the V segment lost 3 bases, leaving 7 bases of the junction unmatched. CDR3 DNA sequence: TGTGCCAGCAGCTCCGGACAGGCATGGGAGACCCAGTACTTC. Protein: CASSSGQAWETQYF.

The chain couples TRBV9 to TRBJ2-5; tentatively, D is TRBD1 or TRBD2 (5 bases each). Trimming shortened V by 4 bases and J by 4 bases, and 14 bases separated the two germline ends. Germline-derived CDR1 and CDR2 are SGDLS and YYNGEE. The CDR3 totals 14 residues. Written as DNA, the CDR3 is TGTGCCAGCAGCTCAGAGAGGGGTCGAGAGACCCAGTACTTC. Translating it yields CASSSERGRETQYF. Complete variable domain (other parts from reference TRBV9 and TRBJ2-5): DSGVTQTPKHLITATGQRVTLRCSPRSGDLSVYWYQQSLDQGLQFLIQYYNGEERAKGNILERFSAQQFPDLHSELNLSSLELGDSALYFCASSSERGRETQYFGPGTRLLVL.

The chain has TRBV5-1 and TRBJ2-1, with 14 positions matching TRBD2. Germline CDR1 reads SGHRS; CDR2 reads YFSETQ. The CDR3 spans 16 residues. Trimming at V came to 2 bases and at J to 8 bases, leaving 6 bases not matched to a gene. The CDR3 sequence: CASSFSGLAGVDEQFF. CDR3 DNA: TGCGCCAGCAGCTTCTCGGGACTAGCGGGAGTTGATGAGCAGTTCTTC.

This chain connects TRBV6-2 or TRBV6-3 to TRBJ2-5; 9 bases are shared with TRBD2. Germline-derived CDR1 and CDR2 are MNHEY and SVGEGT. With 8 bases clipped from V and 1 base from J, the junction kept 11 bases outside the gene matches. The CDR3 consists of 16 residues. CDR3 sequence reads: CASRQGSGRPQETQYF. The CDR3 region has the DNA TGTGCCAGCCGCCAGGGGAGCGGGAGGCCCCAAGAGACCCAGTACTTC.

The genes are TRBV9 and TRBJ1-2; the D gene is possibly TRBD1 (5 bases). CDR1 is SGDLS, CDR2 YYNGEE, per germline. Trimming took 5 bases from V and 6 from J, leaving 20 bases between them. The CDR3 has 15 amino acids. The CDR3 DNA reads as TGTGCCAGCAGTCCTGGGGGGTTCACCCTGGATGGCTACACCTTC. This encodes CASSPGGFTLDGYTF.

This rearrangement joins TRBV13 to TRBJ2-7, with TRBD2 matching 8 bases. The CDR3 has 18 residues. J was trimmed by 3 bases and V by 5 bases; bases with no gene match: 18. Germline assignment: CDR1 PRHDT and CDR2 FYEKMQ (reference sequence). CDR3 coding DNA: TGTGCCAGCAGCAACAAGATGTTAGCGGGGTGGGGGCGCTACGAGCAGTACTTC. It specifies CASSNKMLAGWGRYEQYF. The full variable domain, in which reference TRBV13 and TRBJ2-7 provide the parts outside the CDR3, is AAGVIQSPRHLIKEKRETATLKCYPIPRHDTVYWYQQGPGQDPQFLISFYEKMQSDKGSIPDRFSAQQFSDYHSELNMSSLELGDSALYFCASSNKMLAGWGRYEQYFGPGTRLTVT.

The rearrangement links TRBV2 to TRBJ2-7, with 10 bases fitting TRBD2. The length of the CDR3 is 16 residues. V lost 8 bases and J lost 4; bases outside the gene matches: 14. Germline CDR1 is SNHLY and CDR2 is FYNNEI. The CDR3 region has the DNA TGTGCCAGCGGCGATTCGACTAGCGGGTTTAGTTACGAGCAGTACTTC. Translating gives CASGDSTSGFSYEQYF.

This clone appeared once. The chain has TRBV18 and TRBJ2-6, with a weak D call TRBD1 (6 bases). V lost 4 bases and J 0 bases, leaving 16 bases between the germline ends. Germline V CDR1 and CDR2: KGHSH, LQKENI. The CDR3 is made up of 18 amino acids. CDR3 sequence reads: CASSQEATGFSGANVLTF. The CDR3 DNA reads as TGTGCCAGCTCACAGGAAGCGACAGGTTTCTCTGGGGCCAACGTCCTGACTTTC.

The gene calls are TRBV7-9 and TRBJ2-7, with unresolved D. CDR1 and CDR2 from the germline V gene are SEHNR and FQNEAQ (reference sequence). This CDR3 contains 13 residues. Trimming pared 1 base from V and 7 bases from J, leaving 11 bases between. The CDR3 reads CASSLEVAEEQYF. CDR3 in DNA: TGTGCCAGCAGCTTAGAAGTCGCGGAAGAGCAGTACTTC.

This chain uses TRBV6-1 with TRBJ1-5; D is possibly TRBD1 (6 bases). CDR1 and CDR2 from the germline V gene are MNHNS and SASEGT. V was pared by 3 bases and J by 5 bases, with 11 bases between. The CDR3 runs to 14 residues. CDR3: CASSDGQPYQPQHF. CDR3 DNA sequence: TGTGCCAGCAGTGACGGACAGCCCTATCAGCCCCAGCATTTT.

The chain's CDR3 is CASSPIRSGHNEQFF. DNA of the CDR3: TGTGCCAGCTCACCTATTAGAAGCGGCCACAATGAGCAGTTCTTC. This rearrangement joins TRBV18 to TRBJ2-1; perhaps TRBD2 as D (5 bases). Germline assignment: CDR1 KGHSH and CDR2 LQKENI. V gave up 3 bases and J gave up 5 bases, with 14 bases separating them. The CDR3 consists of 15 residues.

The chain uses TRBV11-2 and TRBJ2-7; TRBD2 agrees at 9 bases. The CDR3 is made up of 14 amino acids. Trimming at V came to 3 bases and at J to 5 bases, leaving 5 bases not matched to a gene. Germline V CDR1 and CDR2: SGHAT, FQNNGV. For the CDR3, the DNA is TGTGCCAGCAGCTTTGCGGGAGGGTGGGACGAGCAGTACTTC. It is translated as CASSFAGGWDEQYF. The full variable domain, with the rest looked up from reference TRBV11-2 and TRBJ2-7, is EAGVAQSPRYKIIEKRQSVAFWCNPISGHATLYWYQQILGQGPKLLIQFQNNGVVDDSQLPKDRFSAERLKGVDSTLKIQPAKLEDSAVYLCASSFAGGWDEQYFGPGTRLTVT.